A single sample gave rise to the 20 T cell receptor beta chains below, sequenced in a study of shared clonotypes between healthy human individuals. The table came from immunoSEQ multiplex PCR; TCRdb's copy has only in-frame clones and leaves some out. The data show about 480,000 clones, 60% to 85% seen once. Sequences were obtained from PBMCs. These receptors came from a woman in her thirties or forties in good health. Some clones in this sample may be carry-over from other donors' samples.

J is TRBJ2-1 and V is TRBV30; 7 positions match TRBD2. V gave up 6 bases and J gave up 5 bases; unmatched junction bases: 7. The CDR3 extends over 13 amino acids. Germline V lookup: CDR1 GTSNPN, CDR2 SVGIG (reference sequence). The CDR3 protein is CACRGVTNNEQFF. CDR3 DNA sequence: TGTGCCTGCCGGGGGGTGACCAACAATGAGCAGTTCTTC.

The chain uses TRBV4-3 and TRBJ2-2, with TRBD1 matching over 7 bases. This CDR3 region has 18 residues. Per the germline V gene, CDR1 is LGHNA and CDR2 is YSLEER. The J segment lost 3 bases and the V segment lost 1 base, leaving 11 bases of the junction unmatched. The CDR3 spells CASSQGLPLTGDTGELFF. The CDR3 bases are TGCGCCAGCAGCCAAGGACTCCCCTTAACAGGGGACACCGGGGAGCTGTTTTTT.

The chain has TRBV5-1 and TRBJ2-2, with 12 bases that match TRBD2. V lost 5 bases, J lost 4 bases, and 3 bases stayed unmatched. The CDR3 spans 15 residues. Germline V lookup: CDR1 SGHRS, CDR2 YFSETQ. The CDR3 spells CASRGTSGFTGELFF. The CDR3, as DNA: TGCGCCAGCAGGGGGACTAGCGGGTTCACCGGGGAGCTGTTTTTT.

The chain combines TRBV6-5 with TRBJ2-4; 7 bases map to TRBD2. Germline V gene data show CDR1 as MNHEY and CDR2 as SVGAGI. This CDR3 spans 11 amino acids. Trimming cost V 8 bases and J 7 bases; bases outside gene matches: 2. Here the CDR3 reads CASRRGNIQYF. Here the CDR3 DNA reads TGTGCCAGCCGGCGGGGGAACATTCAGTACTTC.

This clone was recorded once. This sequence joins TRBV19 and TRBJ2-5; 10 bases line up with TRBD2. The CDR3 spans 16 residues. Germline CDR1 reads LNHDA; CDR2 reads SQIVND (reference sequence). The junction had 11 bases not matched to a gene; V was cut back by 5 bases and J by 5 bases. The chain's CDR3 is CASSLSSGRAEETQYF. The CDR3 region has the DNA TGTGCCAGTAGTCTGAGCAGCGGGAGGGCCGAGGAGACCCAGTACTTC.

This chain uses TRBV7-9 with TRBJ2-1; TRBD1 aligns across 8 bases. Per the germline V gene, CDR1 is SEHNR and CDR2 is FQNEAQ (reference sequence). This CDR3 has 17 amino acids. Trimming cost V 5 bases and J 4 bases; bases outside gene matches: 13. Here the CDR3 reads CASSPQARGRKYNEQFF. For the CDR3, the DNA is TGTGCCAGCAGCCCCCAGGCCAGGGGGCGAAAGTACAATGAGCAGTTCTTC.

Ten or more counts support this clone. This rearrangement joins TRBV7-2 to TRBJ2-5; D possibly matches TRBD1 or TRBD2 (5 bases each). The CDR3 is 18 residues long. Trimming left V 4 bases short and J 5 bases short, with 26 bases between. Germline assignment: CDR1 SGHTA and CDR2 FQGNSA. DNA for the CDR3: TGTGCCAGCAGCTCGTCCGGGACCAGCATACTCCGAGTGGAGACCCAGTACTTC. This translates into CASSSSGTSILRVETQYF.

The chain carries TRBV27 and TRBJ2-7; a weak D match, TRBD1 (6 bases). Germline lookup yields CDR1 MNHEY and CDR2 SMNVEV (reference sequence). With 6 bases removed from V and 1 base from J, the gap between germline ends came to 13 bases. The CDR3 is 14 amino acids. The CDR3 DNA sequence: TGTGCCAGCAGGGACAGTGAATGGTCCTACGAGCAGTACTTC. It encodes CASRDSEWSYEQYF.

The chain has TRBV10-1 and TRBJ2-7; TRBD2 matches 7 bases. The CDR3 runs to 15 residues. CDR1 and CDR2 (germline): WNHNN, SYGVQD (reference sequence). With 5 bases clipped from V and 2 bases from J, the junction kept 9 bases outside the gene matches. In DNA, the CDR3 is TGCGCCAGCAGTCCCGGACTAGTCAGGACCTACGAGCAGTACTTC. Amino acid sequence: CASSPGLVRTYEQYF.

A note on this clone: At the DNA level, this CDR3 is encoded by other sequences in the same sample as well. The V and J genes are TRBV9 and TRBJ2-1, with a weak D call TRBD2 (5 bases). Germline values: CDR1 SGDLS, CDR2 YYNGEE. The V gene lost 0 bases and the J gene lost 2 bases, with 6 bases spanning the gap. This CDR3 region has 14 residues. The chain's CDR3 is CASSVGGTYNEQFF. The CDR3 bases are TGTGCCAGCAGCGTAGGAGGGACCTACAATGAGCAGTTCTTC.

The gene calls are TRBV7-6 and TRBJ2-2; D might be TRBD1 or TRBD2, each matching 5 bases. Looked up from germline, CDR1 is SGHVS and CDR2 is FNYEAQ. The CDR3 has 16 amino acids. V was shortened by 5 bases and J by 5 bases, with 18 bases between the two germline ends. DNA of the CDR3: TGTGCCAGCAGCCCACACTGGGACCTTCGGACCGGGGAGCTGTTTTTT. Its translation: CASSPHWDLRTGELFF. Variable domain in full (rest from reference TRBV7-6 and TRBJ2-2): GAGVSQSPRYKVTKRGQDVALRCDPISGHVSLYWYRQALGQGPEFLTYFNYEAQQDKSGLPNDRFSAERPEGSISTLTIQRTEQRDSAMYRCASSPHWDLRTGELFFGEGSRLTVL.

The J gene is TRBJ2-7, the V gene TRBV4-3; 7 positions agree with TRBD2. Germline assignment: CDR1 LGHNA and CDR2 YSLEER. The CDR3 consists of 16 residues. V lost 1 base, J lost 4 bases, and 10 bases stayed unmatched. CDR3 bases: TGCGCCAGCAGCCAAGCCCTCCTAGCGGACCAATACGAGCAGTACTTC. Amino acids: CASSQALLADQYEQYF.

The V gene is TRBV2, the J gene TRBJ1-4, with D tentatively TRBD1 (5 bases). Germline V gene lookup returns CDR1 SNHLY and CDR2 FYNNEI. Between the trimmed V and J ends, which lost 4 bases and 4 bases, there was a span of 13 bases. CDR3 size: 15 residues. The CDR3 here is CASSVRQTLNEKLFF. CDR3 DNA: TGTGCCAGCAGTGTACGACAGACTCTTAATGAAAAACTGTTTTTT. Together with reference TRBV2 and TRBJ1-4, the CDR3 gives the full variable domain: EPEVTQTPSHQVTQMGQEVILRCVPISNHLYFYWYRQILGQKVEFLVSFYNNEISEKSEIFDDQFSVERPDGSNFTLKIRSTKLEDSAMYFCASSVRQTLNEKLFFGSGTQLSVL.

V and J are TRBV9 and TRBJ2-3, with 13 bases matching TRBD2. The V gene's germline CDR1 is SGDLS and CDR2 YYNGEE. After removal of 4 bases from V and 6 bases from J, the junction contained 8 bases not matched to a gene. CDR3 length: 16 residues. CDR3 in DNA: TGTGCCAGCAGCCCGATATGGACTAGCGGGAGTGATACGCAGTATTTT. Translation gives CASSPIWTSGSDTQYF.

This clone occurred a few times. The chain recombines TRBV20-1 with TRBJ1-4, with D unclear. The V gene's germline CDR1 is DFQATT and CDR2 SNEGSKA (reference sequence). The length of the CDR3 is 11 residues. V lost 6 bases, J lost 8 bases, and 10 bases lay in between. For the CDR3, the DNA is TGCAGTGCCCGTCTCGAGGAAAAACTGTTTTTT. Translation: CSARLEEKLFF.

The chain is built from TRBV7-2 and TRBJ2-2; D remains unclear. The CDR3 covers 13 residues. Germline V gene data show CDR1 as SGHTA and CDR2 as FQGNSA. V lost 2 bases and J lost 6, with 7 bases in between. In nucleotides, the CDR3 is TGTGCCAGCAGCTTAAGGGCAGCCGGGGAGCTGTTTTTT. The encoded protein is CASSLRAAGELFF.

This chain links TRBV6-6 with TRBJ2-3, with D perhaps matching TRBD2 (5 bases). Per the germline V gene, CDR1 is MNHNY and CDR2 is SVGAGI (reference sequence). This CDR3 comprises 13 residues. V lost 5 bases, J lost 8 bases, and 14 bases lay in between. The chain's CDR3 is CASSLRAGTTQYF. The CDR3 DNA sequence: TGTGCCAGCAGTCTTAGGGCGGGTACTACGCAGTATTTT.

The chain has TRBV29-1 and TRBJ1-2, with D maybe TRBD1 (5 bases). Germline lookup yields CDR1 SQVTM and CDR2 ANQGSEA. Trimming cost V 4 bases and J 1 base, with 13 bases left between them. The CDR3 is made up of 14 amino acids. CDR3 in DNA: TGCAGCGTTGCCGGGGGTATCATTAACTATGGCTACACCTTC. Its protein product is CSVAGGIINYGYTF.

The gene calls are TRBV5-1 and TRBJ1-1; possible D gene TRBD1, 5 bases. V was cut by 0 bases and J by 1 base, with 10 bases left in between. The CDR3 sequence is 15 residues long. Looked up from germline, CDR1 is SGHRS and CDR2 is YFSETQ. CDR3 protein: CASSLGPGTNTEAFF. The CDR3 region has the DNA TGCGCCAGCAGCTTGGGTCCAGGGACGAACACTGAAGCTTTCTTT.

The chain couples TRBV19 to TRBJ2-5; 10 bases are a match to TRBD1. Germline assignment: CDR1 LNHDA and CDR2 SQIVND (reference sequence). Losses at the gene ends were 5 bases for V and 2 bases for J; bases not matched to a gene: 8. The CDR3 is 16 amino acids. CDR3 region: CASSLSTGGPQETQYF. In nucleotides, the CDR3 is TGTGCCAGTAGTCTCTCGACAGGGGGCCCTCAAGAGACCCAGTACTTC.